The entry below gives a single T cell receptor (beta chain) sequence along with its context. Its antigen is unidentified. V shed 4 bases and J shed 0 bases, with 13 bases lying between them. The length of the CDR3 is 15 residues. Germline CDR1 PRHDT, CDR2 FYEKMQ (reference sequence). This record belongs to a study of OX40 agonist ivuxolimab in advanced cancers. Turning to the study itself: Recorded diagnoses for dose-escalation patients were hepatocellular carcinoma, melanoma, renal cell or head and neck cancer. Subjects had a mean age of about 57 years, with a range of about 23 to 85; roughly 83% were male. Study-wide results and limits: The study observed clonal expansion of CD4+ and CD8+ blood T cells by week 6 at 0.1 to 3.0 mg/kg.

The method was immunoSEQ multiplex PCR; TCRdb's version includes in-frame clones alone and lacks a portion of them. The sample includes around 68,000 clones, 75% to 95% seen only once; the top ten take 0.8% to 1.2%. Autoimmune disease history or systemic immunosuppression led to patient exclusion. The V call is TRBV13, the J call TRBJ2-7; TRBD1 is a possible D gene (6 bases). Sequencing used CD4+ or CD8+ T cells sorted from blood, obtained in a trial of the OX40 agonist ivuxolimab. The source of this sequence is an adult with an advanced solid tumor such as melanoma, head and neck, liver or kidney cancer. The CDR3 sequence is CASSYYRASSYEQYF. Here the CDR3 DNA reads TGTGCCAGCAGCTACTACAGGGCTAGCTCCTACGAGCAGTACTTC.